Shown below are 24 T cell receptor beta chains from a single sample sequenced in a study of siplizumab effects on memory and regulatory T cells. Clones were sequenced by immunoSEQ multiplex PCR, and TCRdb holds only the in-frame ones, with some missing. The data contain nearly 85,000 clones, about 87% of them seen just once; the ten biggest clones take up approximately 1.5%. The sequenced sample consisted of Tregs sorted from blood. These receptors were collected from a human donor in good health.

The V and J genes are TRBV7-2 and TRBJ2-7; D is undetermined. The germline gives CDR1 SGHTA, CDR2 FQGNSA. V lost 1 base and J lost 2, with 6 bases in between. The CDR3 sequence is 13 residues long. DNA of the CDR3: TGTGCCAGCAGCTTAGTTGGACCCTACGAGCAGTACTTC. Its protein is CASSLVGPYEQYF. The full variable domain, completed using reference TRBV7-2 and TRBJ2-7, is GAGVSQSPSNKVTEKGKDVELRCDPISGHTALYWYRQSLGQGLEFLIYFQGNSAPDKSGLPSDRFSAERTGGSVSTLTIQRTQQEDSAVYLCASSLVGPYEQYFGPGTRLTVT.

The chain employs TRBV28 and TRBJ2-6; TRBD2 matches at 9 bases. Trimming took 2 bases from V and 2 from J; bases not matched to a gene: 7. CDR3 size: 18 residues. Germline values: CDR1 MDHEN, CDR2 SYDVKM. The CDR3 nucleotides read TGTGCCAGCAGTTTAATCGGCGGGGGGGCTCCTGGGGCCAACGTCCTGACTTTC. Amino acid sequence: CASSLIGGGAPGANVLTF.

The V gene is TRBV28, the J gene TRBJ1-1; D possibly corresponds to TRBD1 (6 bases). Germline assignment: CDR1 MDHEN and CDR2 SYDVKM. The V and J ends lost 8 bases and 1 base respectively, with 11 bases between them. This CDR3 has 13 amino acids. Here the CDR3 reads CASLRGANTEAFF. DNA of the CDR3: TGTGCCAGCCTCAGGGGTGCGAACACTGAAGCTTTCTTT.

The J gene is TRBJ2-5, the V gene TRBV6-5; D unclear. The DNA end is a closer match to TRBJ2-7, so the J assignment may be wrong. The CDR3 contains 14 residues. CDR1 MNHEY and CDR2 SVGAGI come from the germline V gene. The CDR3: CASSYRQLYYEQYF. As DNA, the CDR3 is TGTGCCAGCAGTTACAGGCAGCTATACTACGAGCAGTACTTC.

V is TRBV2 and J is TRBJ2-6, with 10 bases fitting TRBD1. The length of the CDR3 is 16 residues. Trimming removed 7 bases from V and 2 bases from J; junction bases left unmatched: 5. The germline V gene encodes CDR1 SNHLY and CDR2 FYNNEI. CDR3 sequence: CASNPGTGAGANVLTF. The CDR3 DNA sequence: TGTGCCAGCAATCCAGGGACAGGGGCTGGGGCCAACGTCCTGACTTTC. The full variable domain, its missing parts supplied by reference TRBV2 and TRBJ2-6, is EPEVTQTPSHQVTQMGQEVILRCVPISNHLYFYWYRQILGQKVEFLVSFYNNEISEKSEIFDDQFSVERPDGSNFTLKIRSTKLEDSAMYFCASNPGTGAGANVLTFGAGSRLTVL.

This clone has a single count. The CDR3 loop reads CASRAGPGGYTF. CDR3 bases: TGTGCCAGCCGGGCGGGCCCCGGGGGCTACACCTTC. This chain joins TRBV6-5 and TRBJ1-2; D call uncertain. The germline V and J ends were trimmed by 8 bases and 8 bases, with 15 bases remaining between them. The CDR3 contains 12 residues. Germline loops: CDR1 MNHEY, CDR2 SVGAGI.

This clone was detected only a few times. The chain combines TRBV12-5 with TRBJ2-2; D ambiguous. Trimming took off 2 bases at V and 1 base at J, with 2 bases between the two ends. The CDR3 is made up of 13 amino acids. Germline V gives CDR1 LGHNT, CDR2 FRNRAP. The CDR3 DNA is TGTGCTAGTGGTTTGCGGAACACCGGGGAGCTGTTTTTT. Protein product: CASGLRNTGELFF.

This clone was seen a handful of times. V and J are TRBV13 and TRBJ2-5, with TRBD2 as a possible D gene (5 bases). V gave up 5 bases and J gave up 5 bases, with 21 bases separating them. The germline V gene has CDR1 PRHDT and CDR2 FYEKMQ (reference sequence). The CDR3 runs to 16 residues. CDR3 sequence (DNA): TGTGCCAGCAGCCTGCGACAAGCCGGGAAGTGGGAGACCCAGTACTTC. Protein: CASSLRQAGKWETQYF.

The V and J genes are TRBV5-1 and TRBJ2-6; D might be TRBD2 (7 bases). This CDR3 contains 16 residues. The V and J ends lost 0 bases and 4 bases respectively, with 11 bases between them. The germline V gene has CDR1 SGHRS and CDR2 YFSETQ. In DNA form, the CDR3 reads TGCGCCAGCAGCTTGGCGCGGGGGCCCGGGGCCAACGTCCTGACTTTC. Its protein product is CASSLARGPGANVLTF.

This chain uses TRBV4-3 with TRBJ2-1; 7 positions agree with TRBD1. The trim removed 0 bases at V and 5 bases at J, leaving 7 bases unmatched. This CDR3 is built from 16 residues. Germline V lookup: CDR1 LGHNA, CDR2 YSLEER. CDR3: CASSQEQGTVNNEQFF. CDR3 bases: TGCGCCAGCAGCCAAGAGCAGGGGACAGTAAACAATGAGCAGTTCTTC.

J is TRBJ1-5 and V is TRBV10-3, with D possibly being TRBD1 (6 bases). The V gene's germline CDR1 is ENHRY and CDR2 SYGVKD. V gave up 5 bases and J gave up 2 bases, with 13 bases separating them. This CDR3 region has 15 residues. In DNA, the CDR3 is TGTGCCATCAGTCAGGGGCTGGGTGGCAATCAGCCCCAGCATTTT. It encodes CAISQGLGGNQPQHF.

At least ten counts were recorded for this clone. The rearrangement joins TRBV11-1 to TRBJ2-5; 9 bases agree with TRBD2. V shed 3 bases and J 3 bases; nucleotides not matched to a gene: 5. There are 15 residues in the CDR3. The germline CDR1 and CDR2 sequences are SGHAT and FQDESV (reference sequence). DNA for the CDR3: TGTGCCAGCAGCTTCCGCGGGGGGGGCGAAGAGACCCAGTACTTC. Translating it yields CASSFRGGGEETQYF.

The chain links TRBV5-1 to TRBJ2-7, with D possibly TRBD2 on 6 matching bases. V was pared by 3 bases and J by 4 bases, with 11 bases between. Germline CDR1 SGHRS, CDR2 YFSETQ. This CDR3 is built from 13 residues. The CDR3 sequence is CASSWDSPYEQYF. The CDR3 nucleotides are TGCGCCAGCAGCTGGGACTCGCCTTACGAGCAGTACTTC.

V and J are TRBV11-2 and TRBJ2-7; the D gene could be TRBD1 or TRBD2 (5 bases each). The CDR3 is 15 amino acids. The V gene's germline CDR1 is SGHAT and CDR2 FQNNGV. The V end was cut by 3 bases, the J end by 4 bases, with 16 bases between. CDR3 amino acids: CASSFNPHGAYEQYF. The CDR3 DNA reads TGTGCCAGCAGCTTCAACCCCCACGGGGCTTACGAGCAGTACTTC. The full variable domain, completed using reference TRBV11-2 and TRBJ2-7, is EAGVAQSPRYKIIEKRQSVAFWCNPISGHATLYWYQQILGQGPKLLIQFQNNGVVDDSQLPKDRFSAERLKGVDSTLKIQPAKLEDSAVYLCASSFNPHGAYEQYFGPGTRLTVT.

The V gene is TRBV7-9, the J gene TRBJ1-2; a weak D match, TRBD1 (5 bases). V lost 7 bases and J 0 bases, leaving 15 bases between the germline ends. The CDR3 length is 15 residues. In germline, CDR1 is SEHNR, CDR2 FQNEAQ (reference sequence). As DNA, the CDR3 is TGTGCCAGCAACCTAGGGACGGCTACTAACTATGGCTACACCTTC. It specifies CASNLGTATNYGYTF. Full variable domain (rest looked up from reference TRBV7-9 and TRBJ1-2): DTGVSQNPRHKITKRGQNVTFRCDPISEHNRLYWYRQTLGQGPEFLTYFQNEAQLEKSRLLSDRFSAERPKGSFSTLEIQRTEQGDSAMYLCASNLGTATNYGYTFGSGTRLTVV.

This chain uses TRBV28 with TRBJ1-2; tentative D call: TRBD1 (6 bases). The germline V gene encodes CDR1 MDHEN and CDR2 SYDVKM. Trimming took off 2 bases at V and 8 bases at J, with 12 bases between the two ends. The CDR3 runs to 13 residues. CDR3 DNA sequence: TGTGCCAGCAGTTTACAGGGGAGTCGGGGCTACACCTTC. Amino acid sequence: CASSLQGSRGYTF.

The CDR3 sequence: CASSSPTDTQYF. The CDR3 nucleotides are TGCGCCAGCAGCTCGCCCACAGATACGCAGTATTTT. V usage is TRBV5-1 and J usage is TRBJ2-3; D not resolved. The CDR3 length is 12 residues. V gave up 3 bases and J gave up 2 bases, with 4 bases separating them. Germline CDR1 reads SGHRS; CDR2 reads YFSETQ.

Written as DNA, the CDR3 is TGCGCCAGCAGCTTGGGAGACGGCAATGAAAAACTGTTTTTT. The encoded protein is CASSLGDGNEKLFF. The chain joins TRBV5-1 to TRBJ1-4; D gene unclear. V gave up 0 bases and J gave up 5 bases, with 8 bases separating them. CDR1 is SGHRS, CDR2 YFSETQ, per germline. This CDR3 contains 14 residues.

This clone was observed once. This chain connects TRBV5-5 to TRBJ2-5; no clear D. Germline V gene sequence: CDR1 SGHKS, CDR2 YYEKEE (reference sequence). Trimming cost V 0 bases and J 2 bases, with 8 bases left between them. The CDR3 sequence is 14 residues long. The chain's CDR3 is CASSLGARQETQYF. In DNA form, the CDR3 reads TGTGCCAGCAGCTTGGGCGCGCGGCAAGAGACCCAGTACTTC.

The chain combines TRBV5-1 with TRBJ1-2; TRBD1 is a possible D gene (5 bases). Germline values: CDR1 SGHRS, CDR2 YFSETQ. The CDR3 length is 13 residues. With 1 base removed from V and 8 bases from J, the gap between germline ends came to 12 bases. In nucleotides, the CDR3 is TGCGCCAGCAGCTTGTTGACAGTCGGGGGCTACACCTTC. Its translation is CASSLLTVGGYTF. Based on the CDR3 plus reference TRBV5-1 and TRBJ1-2, the full variable domain is KAGVTQTPRYLIKTRGQQVTLSCSPISGHRSVSWYQQTPGQGLQFLFEYFSETQRNKGNFPGRFSGRQFSNSRSEMNVSTLELGDSALYLCASSLLTVGGYTFGSGTRLTVV.

Only a few counts were recorded for this clone. The chain joins TRBV5-5 to TRBJ1-2, with D perhaps matching TRBD1 (6 bases). This CDR3 comprises 13 residues. Germline CDR1 is SGHKS and CDR2 is YYEKEE (reference sequence). Between the trimmed V and J ends, which lost 5 bases and 8 bases, there was a span of 16 bases. In DNA form, the CDR3 reads TGTGCCAGCAGTCACAGGGATCAAGGGGGCTACACCTTC. Its protein product is CASSHRDQGGYTF.

The chain combines TRBV9 with TRBJ2-3; tentatively, D is TRBD2 (6 bases). Germline V gene data show CDR1 as SGDLS and CDR2 as YYNGEE. The CDR3 runs 14 residues. Trimming stripped 0 bases from V and 4 bases from J, with 9 bases between. The CDR3 nucleotides read TGTGCCAGCAGCGTAGCGGGGGTGCCAGATACGCAGTATTTT. Encoded protein: CASSVAGVPDTQYF. The variable domain in full, completed from reference TRBV9 and TRBJ2-3, reads DSGVTQTPKHLITATGQRVTLRCSPRSGDLSVYWYQQSLDQGLQFLIQYYNGEERAKGNILERFSAQQFPDLHSELNLSSLELGDSALYFCASSVAGVPDTQYFGPGTRLTVL.

The rearrangement joins TRBV5-5 to TRBJ1-1, with a weak D call TRBD1 (6 bases). This CDR3 spans 14 amino acids. V was cut by 2 bases and J by 7 bases, with 15 bases left in between. Germline loops: CDR1 SGHKS, CDR2 YYEKEE (reference sequence). CDR3 in DNA: TGTGCCAGCAGCTTCGGAACAGGGACTTTTGAAGCTTTCTTT. As protein: CASSFGTGTFEAFF.

The chain joins TRBV7-9 to TRBJ1-1; the D gene is possibly TRBD1 (5 bases). CDR3 size: 14 residues. Deletions cut 1 base from V and 11 bases from J, with 17 bases between. CDR1 and CDR2 (germline): SEHNR, FQNEAQ (reference sequence). As DNA, the CDR3 is TGTGCCAGCAGCTTAGGTGGGACGGCAGGGAGGGCTTTCTTT. Its translation is CASSLGGTAGRAFF. The variable domain in full, with the rest retrieved from reference TRBV7-9 and TRBJ1-1, is DTGVSQNPRHKITKRGQNVTFRCDPISEHNRLYWYRQTLGQGPEFLTYFQNEAQLEKSRLLSDRFSAERPKGSFSTLEIQRTEQGDSAMYLCASSLGGTAGRAFFGQGTRLTVV.